A selection of T cell receptor beta chains follows, all from one sample in a study of T-cell memory formation after mild COVID-19. TCRdb analysed the 5' RACE reads with MiXCR anew, one entry per CDR3 protein. Altogether roughly 600,000 distinct CDR3 sequences are present, under 20% being singletons, with the ten largest covering 9.5% to 15%. What was sequenced was PBMCs or a T cell subset sorted from them (not recorded which). The receptors here all came from an adult woman who had mild COVID-19 (a few samples of this study predate the infection). Cell type and time point are not known. Each CDR3 is given with its conserved first and last residue. The D gene is left open where the match is weak. Clone sizes are given selectively: once, few, many, or a class where the clone is expanded.

D | size | J | V | CDR3 | DNA
TRBD1 | . | TRBJ2-1 | TRBV7-9 | CASRDHQGAYNEQFF | TGTGCCAGCAGAGACCATCAGGGGGCATACAATGAGCAGTTCTTC
TRBD2 | many | TRBJ2-1 | TRBV24-1 | CATSDVTSGIGNEQFF | TGTGCCACCAGTGATGTGACTAGCGGGATAGGCAATGAGCAGTTCTTC
. | . | TRBJ1-1 | TRBV29-1 | CSAQEGVRGTEAFF | TGCAGCGCCCAAGAGGGTGTACGGGGCACTGAAGCTTTCTTT
. | . | TRBJ2-6 | TRBV18 | CASSPGDVYSGANVLTF | TGTGCCAGCTCACCAGGGGACGTCTACTCTGGGGCCAACGTCCTGACTTTC
TRBD2 | many | TRBJ2-1 | TRBV6-2/TRBV6-3 | CASNPGLRYNEQFF | TGTGCCAGTAATCCGGGACTAAGGTACAATGAGCAGTTCTTC
TRBD1 | few | TRBJ2-7 | TRBV7-9 | CASSRTGASYEQYF | TGTGCCAGCAGCCGGACAGGGGCCTCCTACGAGCAGTACTTC
. | few | TRBJ2-7 | TRBV7-2 | CASSHFPTSHEQYF | TGTGCCAGCAGCCATTTCCCGACTAGTCACGAGCAGTACTTC
. | . | TRBJ2-2 | TRBV19 | CASAHRGLRTGELFF | TGTGCCAGCGCACATCGCGGACTGCGGACCGGGGAGCTGTTTTTT
. | few | TRBJ1-1 | TRBV6-5 | CASSYSGQLNTEAFF | TGTGCCAGCAGTTACTCTGGACAGTTGAACACTGAAGCTTTCTTT
. | few | TRBJ1-2 | TRBV12-3/TRBV12-4 | CASSLRGVGYTF | TGTGCCAGCAGTTTAAGAGGGGTCGGCTACACCTTC
. | . | TRBJ2-1 | TRBV11-2 | CASSLGVRPGNEQFF | TGTGCCAGCAGCTTAGGGGTCCGCCCGGGGAATGAGCAGTTCTTC
. | . | TRBJ2-3 | TRBV7-3 | CASSLDGIQTDTQYF | TGTGCCAGCAGCTTAGATGGCATACAGACAGATACGCAGTATTTT
. | few | TRBJ2-7 | TRBV29-1 | CSARTATYEQYF | TGCAGCGCCAGGACAGCAACCTACGAGCAGTACTTC
. | few | TRBJ1-1 | TRBV14 | CASSQGGDTSEAFF | TGTGCCAGCAGCCAAGGGGGCGACACCAGTGAAGCTTTCTTT
. | . | TRBJ1-1 | TRBV5-1 | CASSLFDGNTEAFF | TGCGCCAGCAGCTTGTTTGACGGGAACACTGAAGCTTTCTTT
TRBD1 | . | TRBJ1-2 | TRBV3-1 | CASSLSSGTGYGYTF | TGTGCCAGCAGCCTATCCTCCGGGACAGGATATGGCTACACCTTC
TRBD1 | . | TRBJ1-5 | TRBV24-1 | CATSADRAQPQHF | TGTGCCACCAGCGCTGACAGGGCCCAGCCCCAGCATTTT
. | . | TRBJ1-3 | TRBV7-9 | CASSLGGSQSKDTIYF | TGTGCCAGCAGCCTCGGGGGGAGTCAGTCAAAAGACACCATATATTTT
TRBD1 | . | TRBJ2-6 | TRBV3-1 | CASGRTGTVSGANVLTF | TGTGCCAGCGGTCGGACAGGGACTGTCTCTGGGGCCAACGTCCTGACTTTC
. | . | TRBJ2-1 | TRBV20-1 | CSARPGPKNEQFF | TGCAGTGCTAGACCCGGGCCGAAGAATGAGCAGTTCTTC
. | . | TRBJ1-5 | TRBV20-1 | CSARPGGGNQPQHF | TGCAGTGCTAGACCTGGCGGAGGGAATCAGCCCCAGCATTTT
TRBD1 | . | TRBJ1-1 | TRBV29-1 | CSVTTGVGAEAFF | TGCAGCGTCACGACAGGGGTGGGGGCTGAAGCTTTCTTT
. | . | TRBJ1-5 | TRBV27 | CASSLSGPPQPQHF | TGTGCCAGCAGTTTATCGGGCCCTCCACAGCCCCAGCATTTT
TRBD1 | . | TRBJ1-1 | TRBV7-2 | CASRISRTGDWVTEAFF | TGTGCCAGCCGAATCTCCAGGACAGGGGATTGGGTCACTGAAGCTTTCTTT
. | once | TRBJ2-1 | TRBV4-2 | CASSQLGVEQFF | TGTGCCAGCAGTCAACTAGGCGTTGAGCAGTTCTTC
. | few | TRBJ2-7 | TRBV29-1 | CSVARALDEQYF | TGCAGCGTTGCCAGGGCATTGGACGAGCAGTACTTC
. | few | TRBJ1-5 | TRBV10-3 | CAIARGSNQPQHF | TGTGCCATCGCCAGGGGTAGCAATCAGCCCCAGCATTTT
TRBD1 | . | TRBJ1-2 | TRBV7-2 | CASSNRGDYGYTF | TGTGCCAGCAGTAACAGGGGTGACTATGGCTACACCTTC
. | . | TRBJ2-3 | TRBV20-1 | CSARSRDTQYF | TGCAGTGCTAGAAGCCGAGATACGCAGTATTTT
. | . | TRBJ1-1 | TRBV5-1 | CASSLARGSGEAFF | TGCGCCAGCAGCTTGGCCCGGGGGTCGGGTGAAGCTTTCTTT
. | many | TRBJ2-1 | TRBV5-1 | CASSLSGYNEQFF | TGTGCCAGCAGTTTATCAGGGTACAATGAGCAGTTCTTC
. | . | TRBJ2-1 | TRBV25-1 | CASSTRLRDVGSYNEQFF | TGTGCCAGCAGTACCCGTCTAAGAGACGTTGGCTCCTACAATGAGCAGTTCTTC
TRBD1 | . | TRBJ2-2 | TRBV27 | CASSLEGRGQAGELFF | TGTGCCAGCAGTTTAGAGGGCAGGGGGCAGGCCGGGGAGCTGTTTTTT
TRBD1 | . | TRBJ1-5 | TRBV10-3 | CAIRRDRDQPQHF | TGTGCCATCAGGAGGGACAGAGATCAGCCCCAGCATTTT
. | few | TRBJ2-1 | TRBV7-9 | CASSLGGTNYNEQFF | TGTGCCAGCAGCTTAGGAGGGACGAACTACAATGAGCAGTTCTTC
TRBD2 | . | TRBJ2-7 | TRBV5-1 | CASSLAPGGRSSYEQYF | TGCGCCAGCAGCTTGGCCCCGGGAGGCAGGTCGTCCTACGAGCAGTACTTC
. | few | TRBJ2-6 | TRBV4-2 | CASSPQFSSGANVLTF | TGTGCCAGCAGCCCACAGTTCAGCTCTGGGGCCAACGTCCTGACTTTC
. | . | TRBJ2-1 | TRBV7-9 | CASSLRGQTNNEQFF | TGTGCCAGCAGCTTAAGGGGCCAGACCAACAATGAGCAGTTCTTC
. | few | TRBJ2-5 | TRBV7-6 | CASRKKVGDRRETQYF | TGTGCCAGCAGGAAGAAGGTGGGGGATAGGAGAGAGACCCAGTACTTC
TRBD2 | . | TRBJ2-7 | TRBV3-1 | CASSQDFQREVPSYEQYF | TGTGCCAGCAGCCAAGATTTCCAGCGGGAGGTCCCGTCCTACGAGCAGTACTTC
. | few | TRBJ2-5 | TRBV11-3 | CASSLGYETQYF | TGTGCCAGCAGCTTAGGATATGAGACCCAGTACTTC
. | few | TRBJ2-7 | TRBV7-8 | CASTIELRSYEQYF | TGTGCCAGCACAATTGAACTACGGTCATACGAGCAGTACTTC
TRBD1 | . | TRBJ2-4 | TRBV12-3/TRBV12-4 | CASRMIQGDIQYF | TGTGCCAGCAGGATGATACAGGGGGACATTCAGTACTTC
. | . | TRBJ2-7 | TRBV4-2 | CASSQEGAHEQYF | TGTGCCAGCAGCCAAGAGGGGGCCCACGAGCAGTACTTC
TRBD2 | . | TRBJ2-2 | TRBV7-2 | CASSWGLAGYVGTGELFF | TGTGCCAGCAGCTGGGGACTAGCGGGATATGTCGGCACCGGGGAGCTGTTTTTT
TRBD2 | few | TRBJ2-7 | TRBV18 | CASSMTSASYEQYF | TGTGCCAGCTCAATGACTAGCGCGTCCTACGAGCAGTACTTC
. | . | TRBJ2-2 | TRBV5-5 | CASRPPVGPLPNTGELFF | TGTGCCAGCAGACCCCCGGTAGGGCCCCTCCCGAACACCGGGGAGCTGTTTTTT
. | . | TRBJ2-3 | TRBV5-1 | CASSLAAGTLSTDTQYF | TGCGCCAGCAGCTTAGCGGCAGGGACCCTTAGCACAGATACGCAGTATTTT
. | . | TRBJ2-7 | TRBV7-6 | CASSLTTGPSYEQYF | TGTGCCAGCAGCCTTACCACAGGCCCGTCCTACGAGCAGTACTTC
. | . | TRBJ2-3 | TRBV30 | CAGERKEAPDTQYF | TGTGCCGGCGAGCGGAAGGAGGCACCAGATACGCAGTATTTT